This is a list of T cell receptor beta chains from one sample in a study of molecular identifiers for immune sequencing clone quantification. TCRdb passed the PCR reads through MiXCR, listing each CDR3 protein once. The repertoire holds about 630,000 distinct CDR3 sequences, with 25% as singletons. Material: naive CD8+ T cells from blood, with Jurkat cell RNA spiked in. These receptors were obtained from a human donor in good health. Some libraries in this study had Jurkat cell RNA spiked in. The CDR3 runs from the conserved cysteine through the conserved F or W. The D gene is left open where the match is weak. Clone size is shown for a subset of rows, as once, few, many or a class of expanded clone.

j_gene,abundance,d_gene,v_gene,CDR3nt,CDR3aa
TRBJ1-1,many,TRBD1,TRBV4-1,TGCGCCAGCAGCCCCAGGGGGCAAAACACTGAAGCTTTCTTT,CASSPRGQNTEAFF
TRBJ2-7,many,NA,TRBV5-1,TGCGCCAGCAGCTTGATGGCGACTCCCGGCAACGAGCAGTACTTC,CASSLMATPGNEQYF
TRBJ1-4,many,TRBD1,TRBV13,TGTGCCAGCAGCTTTCTGGACAGGGGGCGTGAAAAACTGTTTTTT,CASSFLDRGREKLFF
TRBJ2-1,many,NA,TRBV4-3,TGCGCCAGCAGCCAAGCCGGCCCTACGGATGAGCAGTTCTTC,CASSQAGPTDEQFF
TRBJ2-1,few,TRBD2,TRBV20-1,TGCAGTGCTAGTCCAGCTAGCGGGTACAATGAGCAGTTCTTC,CSASPASGYNEQFF
TRBJ2-7,few,NA,TRBV7-6,TGTGCCAGCAGCTTATTGACCGGGAGAGTCGACTTC,CASSLLTGRVDF
TRBJ1-4,many,TRBD1,TRBV5-1,TGCGCCAGCAGCTTGGTGGGGGACAGTCTTAATGAAAAACTGTTTTTT,CASSLVGDSLNEKLFF
TRBJ2-3,many,TRBD2,TRBV4-3,TGCGCCAGCAGCCAAGATCTCCTAGCGGGGGGTTCCCTTGATACGCAGTATTTT,CASSQDLLAGGSLDTQYF
TRBJ2-2,NA,NA,TRBV6-6,TGTGCCAGCAGTTACCGGGGGGCAGAGAACACCGGGGAGCTGTTTTTT,CASSYRGAENTGELFF
TRBJ2-2,many,NA,TRBV7-9,TGTGCCAGCAGCCCGTCGTCCTGGCGCGGGGAGCTGTTTTTT,CASSPSSWRGELFF
TRBJ2-1,many,NA,TRBV6-5,TGTGCCAGCAGTTCCGACTGGGATGAGCAGTTCTTC,CASSSDWDEQFF
TRBJ2-2,NA,NA,TRBV6-5,TGTGCCAGCACCACGGAGGCCCCCGGGGAGCTGTTTTTT,CASTTEAPGELFF
TRBJ1-4,NA,NA,TRBV5-5,TGTGCCAGCAGGCTACATCGGGGGTATGCAACTAATGAAAAACTGTTTTTT,CASRLHRGYATNEKLFF
TRBJ2-3,many,NA,TRBV29-1,TGCAGCGTTGAATTTTTCACAGATACGCAGTATTTT,CSVEFFTDTQYF
TRBJ2-2,many,NA,TRBV14,TGTGCCAGCAGCCAATTTGGAGCGAACACCGGGGAGCTGTTTTTT,CASSQFGANTGELFF
TRBJ1-4,few,NA,TRBV19,TGTGCCAGTGGGTCACCGGAAAACCTTAATGAAAAACTGTTTTTT,CASGSPENLNEKLFF
TRBJ2-3,many,NA,TRBV12-3/TRBV12-4,TGTGCCAGCAGCCATAGGACAGACACTAGCACAGATACGCAGTATTTT,CASSHRTDTSTDTQYF
TRBJ2-1,once,TRBD1,TRBV19,TGTGCCAGTAGTATAGGTCTTGGGACAGGAGCCAATGAGCAGTTCTTC,CASSIGLGTGANEQFF
TRBJ2-3,many,NA,TRBV7-2,TGTGCCAGCAGCTCGCCGTTATTGGATACGCAGTATTTT,CASSSPLLDTQYF
TRBJ2-7,many,TRBD1,TRBV29-1,TGCAGCGTTGTTGGACAGGGGGCGTACGAGCAGTACTTC,CSVVGQGAYEQYF
TRBJ1-4,NA,TRBD1,TRBV27,TGTGCCAGCAGTCCCTCGACAGGGACTGAAAAACTGTTTTTT,CASSPSTGTEKLFF
TRBJ1-3,NA,NA,TRBV4-3,TGCGCCAGCAGCCAAGGACAGAGAACCCTCTCTGGAAACACCATATATTTT,CASSQGQRTLSGNTIYF
TRBJ2-7,few,NA,TRBV3-1,TGTGCCAGCAGCCAGAGAATCTACGAGCAGTACTTC,CASSQRIYEQYF
TRBJ1-5,many,NA,TRBV12-3/TRBV12-4,TGTGCCAGCAGCAGCACCCTGGAGTACGATCAGCCCCAGCATTTT,CASSSTLEYDQPQHF
TRBJ2-5,many,TRBD2,TRBV6-5,TGTGCCAGCAGTTACTCTTTGCGACTAGCGGGAGGGGAGACCCAGTACTTC,CASSYSLRLAGGETQYF
TRBJ1-1,many,NA,TRBV5-1,TGCGCCAGCAGCTTGGGGAAAGGAATGAACACTGAAGCTTTCTTT,CASSLGKGMNTEAFF
TRBJ1-3,NA,NA,TRBV7-2,TGTGCCAGCAGCCCCCGGCGGATTCCGGGAAACACCATATATTTT,CASSPRRIPGNTIYF
TRBJ2-7,few,NA,TRBV13,TGTGCCAGCAGCCCCCCCTTGCGAAGCTACGAGCAGTACTTC,CASSPPLRSYEQYF
TRBJ2-4,NA,NA,TRBV28,TGTGCCAGCAGTTTTGAGGTCCTCCCAAACATTCAGTACTTC,CASSFEVLPNIQYF
TRBJ2-3,NA,NA,TRBV9,TGTGCCAGCAGCGTAGACGAGGGTACGCAGTATTTT,CASSVDEGTQYF
TRBJ2-7,many,TRBD2,TRBV5-6,TGTGCCAGCAGCCCGGGACTAGGGGCCTACGAGCAGTACTTC,CASSPGLGAYEQYF
TRBJ2-7,many,NA,TRBV5-6,TGTGCCAGCAGCTTGGACCCGTACTACGAGCAGTACTTC,CASSLDPYYEQYF
TRBJ2-7,many,TRBD2,TRBV4-3,TGCGCCAGCAGCCAAGATTTAGGCGGGAGTCTGAACGAGCAGTACTTC,CASSQDLGGSLNEQYF
TRBJ2-2,NA,NA,TRBV27,TGTGCCAGCAGTTTAGGGACAAAAAACACCGGGGAGCTGTTTTTT,CASSLGTKNTGELFF
TRBJ1-1,NA,NA,TRBV5-1,TGCGCCAGCAGCGGCAGCACGAACGCTGAAGCTTTCTTT,CASSGSTNAEAFF